One and the same sample provided the 23 T cell receptor beta chains below, sequenced in a study of control samples from healthy donors and cancer patients. Assay: immunoSEQ multiplex PCR; the TCRdb copy retains only in-frame clones and omits some. The sample gives 200,000 or so clones, roughly 94% of which show up once; roughly 1.6% is in the top ten. Specimen: blood. All receptors derive from a man between 45 and 60 years old in good health.

This clone was detected only a few times. The rearrangement joins TRBV4-1 to TRBJ1-2; D is unresolved. The CDR3 spans 16 residues. From germline, CDR1 is MGHRA and CDR2 YSYEKL. The ends were cut back, 2 bases at V and 4 bases at J, with 17 bases in the middle. The CDR3 bases are TGCGCCAGCAGCCAATCACATCGAGACTTGGGCTATGGCTACACCTTC. Its protein is CASSQSHRDLGYGYTF.

This sequence joins TRBV5-1 and TRBJ1-5; D might be TRBD1 (6 bases). This CDR3 has 13 amino acids. The germline V gene encodes CDR1 SGHRS and CDR2 YFSETQ. V was pared by 0 bases and J by 9 bases, with 10 bases between. The CDR3 bases are TGCGCCAGCAGCTTGGAAGGGGGTCCGCCCCAGCATTTT. Its translation is CASSLEGGPPQHF.

The CDR3 loop is CASSLALAGGDEQYF. CDR3 DNA: TGTGCCAGCAGCTTAGCACTAGCGGGGGGCGACGAGCAGTACTTC. This chain connects TRBV7-2 to TRBJ2-7; 12 nucleotides align to TRBD2. Looked up from germline, CDR1 is SGHTA and CDR2 is FQGNSA. The CDR3 has 15 residues. The junction had 2 bases not matched to a gene; V was cut back by 0 bases and J by 5 bases.

The chain recombines TRBV5-1 with TRBJ1-3; D unclear. This CDR3 comprises 13 residues. V lost 1 base and J lost 0, with 2 bases in between. Germline V gene lookup returns CDR1 SGHRS and CDR2 YFSETQ. The DNA of the CDR3 is TGCGCCAGCAGCTTGAGCTCTGGAAACACCATATATTTT. Amino acids: CASSLSSGNTIYF.

This chain connects TRBV19 to TRBJ1-6; no reliable D call. V gave up 1 base and J gave up 4 bases, with 5 bases separating them. This CDR3 spans 14 amino acids. Per the germline V gene, CDR1 is LNHDA and CDR2 is SQIVND (reference sequence). The chain's CDR3 is CASSIGRYNSPLHF. The DNA of the CDR3 is TGTGCCAGTAGTATAGGAAGGTATAATTCACCCCTCCACTTT.

The CDR3, as DNA: TGTGCCAGCAGTGATATAAGGAGTTATGGCTACACCTTC. Its translation: CASSDIRSYGYTF. This chain uses TRBV2 with TRBJ1-2; D is unresolved. CDR3 length: 13 amino acids. Germline V gene data show CDR1 as SNHLY and CDR2 as FYNNEI. Trimming took off 3 bases at V and 5 bases at J, with 10 bases between the two ends.

The chain recombines TRBV11-2 with TRBJ2-3; D unclear. CDR3 length: 17 amino acids. Germline V gives CDR1 SGHAT, CDR2 FQNNGV. Trimming cost V 0 bases and J 1 base, with 14 bases left between them. The DNA of the CDR3 is TGTGCCAGCAGCTTAGATCATGAGGCCTCTCGCACAGATACGCAGTATTTT. This translates into CASSLDHEASRTDTQYF.

The chain uses TRBV4-2 and TRBJ2-1, with 9 bases lining up with TRBD2. V shed 3 bases and J 7 bases; nucleotides not matched to a gene: 7. Germline-derived CDR1 and CDR2 are LGHNA and YNFKEQ. CDR3 size: 15 residues. CDR3 sequence reads: CASSQAGGRANEQFF. CDR3 sequence (DNA): TGTGCCAGCAGCCAGGCGGGGGGGCGGGCGAATGAGCAGTTCTTC.

In DNA form, the CDR3 reads TGTGCCAGCAGTAAGGTCGACAAGTCCTACGAGCAGTACTTC. As protein: CASSKVDKSYEQYF. This sequence joins TRBV5-4 and TRBJ2-7; D gene uncertain. The germline V gene encodes CDR1 SGHNT and CDR2 YYREEE (reference sequence). With 5 bases removed from V and 1 base from J, the gap between germline ends came to 13 bases. This CDR3 is 14 amino acids long. Using reference TRBV5-4 and TRBJ2-7 for the parts outside the CDR3, the full variable domain is ETGVTQSPTHLIKTRGQQVTLRCSSQSGHNTVSWYQQALGQGPQFIFQYYREEENGRGNFPPRFSGLQFPNYSSELNVNALELDDSALYLCASSKVDKSYEQYFGPGTRLTVT.

The chain carries TRBV6-2 or TRBV6-3 and TRBJ2-2; 9 nucleotides align to TRBD1. Germline CDR1 reads MNHEY; CDR2 reads SVGEGT. The CDR3 loop spans 15 amino acids. The V and J ends lost 4 bases and 5 bases, in that order; junction bases with no gene match: 5. The CDR3 is CASSLQGAGTGELFF. The CDR3 DNA sequence: TGTGCCAGCAGTTTACAGGGGGCTGGAACCGGGGAGCTGTTTTTT.

The chain combines TRBV6-6 with TRBJ1-1, with D tentatively TRBD1 (6 bases). V shed 4 bases and J shed 4 bases, with 13 bases lying between them. The CDR3 is 14 residues long. Germline CDR1 is MNHNY and CDR2 is SVGAGI (reference sequence). The CDR3 sequence is CASSSTTGFTEAFF. Written as DNA, the CDR3 is TGTGCCAGCAGTTCCACAACAGGGTTCACTGAAGCTTTCTTT.

The CDR3 DNA follows: TGTGCCAGCACCTCGACCCGAATGACTCAGCCCCAGCATTTT. Protein product: CASTSTRMTQPQHF. The chain uses TRBV2 and TRBJ1-5, with D uncertain. V gave up 7 bases and J gave up 6 bases, with 16 bases separating them. Germline V lookup: CDR1 SNHLY, CDR2 FYNNEI. The CDR3 contains 14 residues.

The chain is built from TRBV29-1 and TRBJ2-1, with D possibly being TRBD1 or TRBD2 (6 bases each). This CDR3 has 16 residues. Germline V gene sequence: CDR1 SQVTM, CDR2 ANQGSEA. Trimming took 0 bases from V and 7 from J, leaving 19 bases between them. Written as DNA, the CDR3 is TGCAGCGTTGAAGATAGCCCCGGAGGGGGTTGGAATGAGCAGTTCTTC. It specifies CSVEDSPGGGWNEQFF.

The CDR3 nucleotides read TGCGCCAGCAGCGCCGGTTTAGGTAGAGGGGAGACCCAGTACTTC. Residues: CASSAGLGRGETQYF. This chain joins TRBV5-1 and TRBJ2-5; D possibly corresponds to TRBD2 (5 bases). V was shortened by 4 bases and J by 5 bases, with 18 bases between the two germline ends. Germline lookup yields CDR1 SGHRS and CDR2 YFSETQ. This CDR3 is 15 amino acids long.

This clone was observed once. The chain combines TRBV11-2 with TRBJ1-2; perhaps TRBD1 as D (6 bases). Germline lookup yields CDR1 SGHAT and CDR2 FQNNGV. The CDR3 extends over 13 amino acids. V lost 5 bases and J lost 5, with 12 bases in between. The CDR3 sequence is CASSVGQLYGYTF. CDR3 nucleotide sequence: TGTGCCAGCAGCGTTGGACAGCTATATGGCTACACCTTC.

In this sample, this clone turned up a few times. This chain links TRBV20-1 with TRBJ1-3; unclear D gene. V dropped 6 bases and J dropped 4 bases, with 7 bases sitting between them. The CDR3 is 11 amino acids. Germline-derived CDR1 and CDR2 are DFQATT and SNEGSKA (reference sequence). The CDR3 reads CSAGLGNTIYF. The DNA of the CDR3 is TGCAGTGCCGGGTTAGGAAACACCATATATTTT.

The chain couples TRBV15 to TRBJ1-4; D is perhaps TRBD1 (5 bases). V lost 0 bases to trimming and J lost 1 base, with 9 bases between them. The CDR3 covers 16 residues. Germline V gene data show CDR1 as LNHNV and CDR2 as YYDKDF (reference sequence). The chain's CDR3 is CATSRDGTRTNEKLFF. The CDR3 DNA sequence: TGTGCCACCAGCAGAGATGGGACCAGAACTAATGAAAAACTGTTTTTT.

The rearrangement links TRBV3-1 (or the pseudogene TRBV3-2) to TRBJ2-7, with 7 nucleotides matching TRBD2. CDR1 LGHDT and CDR2 YNNKEL come from the germline V gene (reference sequence). The length of the CDR3 is 14 residues. V shed 4 bases and J 6 bases; nucleotides not matched to a gene: 9. CDR3 coding DNA: TGTGCCAGCAGCCTCCCGGGACTACTATCCGAGCAGTACTTC. Encoded protein: CASSLPGLLSEQYF.

V and J are TRBV9 and TRBJ2-5, with TRBD1 matching 7 bases. The CDR3 has 15 residues. Germline CDR1 and CDR2: SGDLS and YYNGEE. Unmatched junction bases numbered 5, after V lost 1 base and J lost 2 bases. In nucleotides, the CDR3 is TGTGCCAGCAGCGTATCGACAGGGATTCAAGAGACCCAGTACTTC. Its translation: CASSVSTGIQETQYF.

The DNA for the CDR3 is TGCGCCAGCAGCTTTAGGGGGGCCGCGATCTACGAGCAGTACGTC. Translated, it gives CASSFRGAAIYEQYV. The chain joins TRBV5-1 to TRBJ2-7, with D possibly called TRBD1 or TRBD2 (6 bases each). Looked up from germline, CDR1 is SGHRS and CDR2 is YFSETQ. The V end lost 2 bases, the J end lost 3 bases, and 15 bases lay between the germline ends. This CDR3 comprises 15 residues.

CDR3 region: CASSQGPNYGYTF. The DNA of the CDR3 is TGTGCCAGCAGCCAGGGACCGAACTATGGCTACACCTTC. This rearrangement joins TRBV14 to TRBJ1-2, with D perhaps matching TRBD1 (5 bases). The CDR3 is made up of 13 amino acids. Trimming stripped 3 bases from V and 2 bases from J, with 7 bases between. Germline V CDR1 and CDR2: SGHDN, FVKESK.

J is TRBJ1-3 and V is TRBV5-1; no clear D. The germline CDR1 and CDR2 sequences are SGHRS and YFSETQ. Trimming stripped 4 bases from V and 0 bases from J, with 20 bases between. The CDR3 is made up of 18 amino acids. CDR3 sequence: CASSVRLGSLSSGNTIYF. The CDR3 DNA reads as TGCGCCAGCAGCGTCCGTCTAGGGAGTTTGAGCTCTGGAAACACCATATATTTT.

V usage is TRBV5-1 and J usage is TRBJ1-1; D remains unclear. The V gene's germline CDR1 is SGHRS and CDR2 YFSETQ. The CDR3 covers 14 residues. The germline V and J ends were trimmed by 1 base and 0 bases, with 7 bases remaining between them. Written as DNA, the CDR3 is TGCGCCAGCAGCTTGACACCAATGAACACTGAAGCTTTCTTT. This encodes CASSLTPMNTEAFF.